The rows below give T cell receptor beta chains drawn from one sample of a study of control samples from healthy donors and cancer patients. TCRdb's table, derived via immunoSEQ multiplex PCR, lists solely in-frame clones and lacks some. This table has tens of thousands of clones, roughly nine tenths appearing once. What was sequenced was PBMCs. All receptors come from a man between 60 and 70 years old with colorectal cancer. CDR3s include the opening cysteine and the closing phenylalanine or tryptophan. A D gene is named only where the DNA matches it firmly. A clone size is listed for some rows: how often the clone was seen (once, few, many), or a class if it is expanded.

v_gene	d_gene	abundance	j_gene	CDR3nt	CDR3aa
TRBV3-1/TRBV3-2	-	-	TRBJ1-5	TGTGCCAGCAGCCTAGAGGGGGTAGATCAGCCCCAGCATTTT	CASSLEGVDQPQHF
TRBV27	TRBD1	-	TRBJ1-1	TGTGCCAGCGGGGGGAATCGGGGCAGGGGGTACTCTGAAGCTTTCTTT	CASGGNRGRGYSEAFF
TRBV4-3	TRBD1	few	TRBJ1-6	TGCGCCAGCAGCCACCGAGGACAGGATCTAGATTCACCCCTCCACTTT	CASSHRGQDLDSPLHF
TRBV7-9	-	-	TRBJ2-2	TGTGCCAGCAGCTCTCAAGGAATGCAGCTGTTTTTT	CASSSQGMQLFF
TRBV15	-	-	TRBJ2-7	TGTGCCACCAGCGGCACAGGTGATCCCTACGAGCAGTACTTC	CATSGTGDPYEQYF
TRBV4-1	-	-	TRBJ2-1	TGCGCCAGCAGCCAAGAGCCCTATGACAGGGCGGGGAATGAGCAGTTCTTC	CASSQEPYDRAGNEQFF
TRBV6-2/TRBV6-3	-	-	TRBJ1-2	TGTGCCAGCGGCCGACAGGCTCTCTGGACCTTC	CASGRQALWTF
TRBV15	-	once	TRBJ2-3	TGTGCCACCAGCGGGACTGTGGATACGCAGTATTTT	CATSGTVDTQYF
TRBV4-3	-	-	TRBJ2-1	TGCGCCAGCAGCCAAGAAATTCTAGTGCCCTACAATGAGCAGTTCTTC	CASSQEILVPYNEQFF
TRBV4-1	-	-	TRBJ2-3	TGCGCCAGCAGCCAAGTAGCAGATACGCAGTATTTT	CASSQVADTQYF
TRBV6-5	TRBD1	-	TRBJ2-7	TGTGCCACCGCATATGGGACAGAGACCTACGAGCAGTACTTC	CATAYGTETYEQYF
TRBV5-1	-	-	TRBJ2-2	TGCGCCAGCAGCTTGACGATCACCGGGGAGCTGTTTTTT	CASSLTITGELFF
TRBV5-1	-	-	TRBJ2-3	TGCGCCAGCAGCAGGACGGGTACGTCCAACACAGATACGCAGTATTTT	CASSRTGTSNTDTQYF
TRBV2	TRBD1	-	TRBJ2-6	TGTGCCAGCAGGGAACAGGGGGCTGGGGCCAACGTCCTGACTTTC	CASREQGAGANVLTF
TRBV30	-	-	TRBJ2-1	TGTGCCTGCCGATGGGGGATGACCTACAATGAGCAGTTCTTC	CACRWGMTYNEQFF
TRBV7-9	TRBD1	-	TRBJ1-2	TGTGCCAGCAGCGCCGGACAGGGGGAGGATGGCTACACCTTC	CASSAGQGEDGYTF
TRBV6-5	-	-	TRBJ2-6	TGTGCCAGCAGCCAAGGATTGGCTGGGGCCAACGTCCTGACTTTC	CASSQGLAGANVLTF
TRBV15	TRBD1	-	TRBJ2-2	TGTGCCACCAGCAGGGACAGGGTTGGGACCGGGGAGCTGTTTTTT	CATSRDRVGTGELFF
TRBV18	-	medium-sized	TRBJ1-1	TGTGCCAGCTCACCACAGGGTGCGAACACTGAAGCTTTCTTT	CASSPQGANTEAFF
TRBV7-8	-	-	TRBJ2-2	TGTGCCAGCAGCTTAGGGACAGTCGCGAACACCGGGGAGCTGTTTTTT	CASSLGTVANTGELFF
TRBV7-8	-	-	TRBJ1-2	TGTGCCAGCGCTCGAACTTCAGGAGGCTACACCTTC	CASARTSGGYTF
TRBV29-1	TRBD1	-	TRBJ2-1	TGCAGCGTACAACAGGGGACCTCTTACAATGAGCAGTTCTTC	CSVQQGTSYNEQFF
TRBV20-1	-	-	TRBJ2-1	TGCAGTGCGCTCCAAGGGTACGAGCAGTTCTTC	CSALQGYEQFF
TRBV28	-	-	TRBJ2-7	TGTGCCAGCAACTTCGTGTCAGGGGGGCCCTACGAGCAGTACTTC	CASNFVSGGPYEQYF